This TCR beta chain appears in the sequencing data of a study of vaccination effects on CD4 cells after COVID-19. Points from the study as a whole: Substantial clonal contraction characterized both infection- and vaccine-induced clones late after vaccination.

Sequencing was performed with immunoSEQ multiplex PCR; in TCRdb, only in-frame clones are kept and a portion is missing. Of tens of thousands of clones listed, around 85% were seen once; the top ten hold roughly 2.2%. The CDR3 has 14 residues. Germline V lookup: CDR1 KGHDR, CDR2 SFDVKD. Trimming pared 1 base from V and 5 bases from J, leaving 10 bases between. Comments on this clone: Its matching antigen is unknown.

Ahead of sequencing, the ViraFEST assay grew antigen-specific CD4+ T cells using viral peptide pools. Following an approximately ten-day culture, CD4+ T cells were purified. Previously uninfected by SARS-CoV-2, the vaccine recipients also showed negative nucleocapsid antibodies. Each culture well received some 1.9 million PBMC. These cells were then cultured in IMDM with approximately 9.8 IU/ml IL-2 and 8.5 to 10 ug/ml peptides. Half the medium was swapped for IL-2 medium on days 3 and 7. Sequencing was performed on CD4+ T cells from PBMCs cultured with HCoV-229E spike peptides, taken before COVID-19 vaccination. The source of this sequence is a human donor who received a COVID-19 vaccine. The chain carries TRBV24-1 and TRBJ2-5; a possible D gene is TRBD2 (5 bases). The CDR3 DNA reads TGTGCCACCAGTGATTTAGGCGGGCAGGAGACCCAGTACTTC. Translated: CATSDLGGQETQYF.